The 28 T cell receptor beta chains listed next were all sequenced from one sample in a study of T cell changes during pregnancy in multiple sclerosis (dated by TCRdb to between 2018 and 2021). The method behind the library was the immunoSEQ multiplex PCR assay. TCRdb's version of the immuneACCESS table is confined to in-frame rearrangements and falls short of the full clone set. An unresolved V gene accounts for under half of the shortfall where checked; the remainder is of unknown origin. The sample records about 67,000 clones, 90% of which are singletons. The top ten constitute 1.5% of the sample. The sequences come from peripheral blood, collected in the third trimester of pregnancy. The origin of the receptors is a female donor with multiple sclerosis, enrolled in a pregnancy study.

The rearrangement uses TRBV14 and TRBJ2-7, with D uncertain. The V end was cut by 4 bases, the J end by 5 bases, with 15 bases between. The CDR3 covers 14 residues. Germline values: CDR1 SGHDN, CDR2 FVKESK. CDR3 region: CASSRRQFGDEQYF. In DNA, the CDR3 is TGTGCCAGCAGCCGTAGGCAATTTGGAGACGAGCAGTACTTC.

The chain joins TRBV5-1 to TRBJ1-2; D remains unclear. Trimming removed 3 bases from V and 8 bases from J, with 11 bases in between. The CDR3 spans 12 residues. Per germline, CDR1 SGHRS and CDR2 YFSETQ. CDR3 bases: TGCGCCAGCAGCTCCGGGGATAGCGGCTACACCTTC. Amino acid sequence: CASSSGDSGYTF.

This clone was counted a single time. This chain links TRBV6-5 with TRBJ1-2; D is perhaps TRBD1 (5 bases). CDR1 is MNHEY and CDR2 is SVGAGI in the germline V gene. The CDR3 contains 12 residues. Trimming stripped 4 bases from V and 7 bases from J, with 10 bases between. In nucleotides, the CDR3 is TGTGCCAGCAGTTTGGTCGGGGGTGGCTACACCTTC. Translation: CASSLVGGGYTF.

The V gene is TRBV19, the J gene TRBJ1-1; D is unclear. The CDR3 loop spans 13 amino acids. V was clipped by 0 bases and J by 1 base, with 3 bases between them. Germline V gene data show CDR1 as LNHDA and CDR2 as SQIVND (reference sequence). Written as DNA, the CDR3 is TGTGCCAGTAGTATAGACAGGAACACTGAAGCTTTCTTT. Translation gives CASSIDRNTEAFF.

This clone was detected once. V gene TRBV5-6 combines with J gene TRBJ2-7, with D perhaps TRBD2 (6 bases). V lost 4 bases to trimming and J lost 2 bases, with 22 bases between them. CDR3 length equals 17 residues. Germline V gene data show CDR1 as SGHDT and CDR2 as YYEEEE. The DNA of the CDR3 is TGTGCCAGCAGCCCGGGGAGGAAACTAGCTGCTACCTACGAGCAGTACTTC. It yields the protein CASSPGRKLAATYEQYF.

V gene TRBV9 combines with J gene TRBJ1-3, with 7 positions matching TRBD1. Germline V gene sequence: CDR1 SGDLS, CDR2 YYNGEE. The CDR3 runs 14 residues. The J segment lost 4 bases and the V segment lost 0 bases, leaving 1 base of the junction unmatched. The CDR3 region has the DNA TGTGCCAGCAGCGTAGGCAGGGGGGGAAACACCATATATTTT. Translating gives CASSVGRGGNTIYF.

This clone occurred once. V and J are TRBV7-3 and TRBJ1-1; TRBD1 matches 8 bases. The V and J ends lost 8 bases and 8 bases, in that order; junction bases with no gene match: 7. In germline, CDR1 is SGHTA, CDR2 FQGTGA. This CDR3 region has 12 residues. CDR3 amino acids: CASQGRDREAFF. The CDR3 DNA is TGTGCCAGCCAAGGCCGGGACAGGGAAGCTTTCTTT.

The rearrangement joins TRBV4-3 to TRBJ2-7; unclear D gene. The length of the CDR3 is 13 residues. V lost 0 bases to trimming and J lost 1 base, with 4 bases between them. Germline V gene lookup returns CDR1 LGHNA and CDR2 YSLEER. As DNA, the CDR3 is TGCGCCAGCAGCCAAGATGCGTCCTACGAGCAGTACTTC. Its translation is CASSQDASYEQYF.

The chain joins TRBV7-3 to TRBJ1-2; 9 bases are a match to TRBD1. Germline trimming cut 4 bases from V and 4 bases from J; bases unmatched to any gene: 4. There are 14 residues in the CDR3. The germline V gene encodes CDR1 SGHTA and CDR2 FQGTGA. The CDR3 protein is CASSSLTGGYGYTF. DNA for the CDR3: TGTGCCAGCAGCTCGTTGACAGGGGGCTATGGCTACACCTTC. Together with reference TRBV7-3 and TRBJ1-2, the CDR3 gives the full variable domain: GAGVSQTPSNKVTEKGKYVELRCDPISGHTALYWYRQSLGQGPEFLIYFQGTGAADDSGLPNDRFFAVRPEGSVSTLKIQRTERGDSAVYLCASSSLTGGYGYTFGSGTRLTVV.

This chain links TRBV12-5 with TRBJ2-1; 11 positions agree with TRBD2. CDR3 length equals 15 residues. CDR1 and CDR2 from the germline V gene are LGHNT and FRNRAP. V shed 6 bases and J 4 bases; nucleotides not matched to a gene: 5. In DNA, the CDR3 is TGTGCTAGTGGAACCGGGACTAGCGGATACAATGAGCAGTTCTTC. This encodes CASGTGTSGYNEQFF.

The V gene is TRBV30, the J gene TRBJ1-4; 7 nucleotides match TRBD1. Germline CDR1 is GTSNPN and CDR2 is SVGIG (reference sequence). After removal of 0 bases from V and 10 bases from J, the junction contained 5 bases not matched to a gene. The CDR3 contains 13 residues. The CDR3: CAWSVLRDRKLFF. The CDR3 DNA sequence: TGTGCCTGGAGTGTACTTAGGGACAGAAAACTGTTTTTT.

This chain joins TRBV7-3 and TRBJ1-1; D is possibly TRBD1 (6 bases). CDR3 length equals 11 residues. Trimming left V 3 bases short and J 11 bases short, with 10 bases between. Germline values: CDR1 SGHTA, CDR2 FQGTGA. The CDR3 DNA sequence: TGTGCCAGCAGCTTTTGGCAGGGGGCTTTCTTT. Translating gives CASSFWQGAFF.

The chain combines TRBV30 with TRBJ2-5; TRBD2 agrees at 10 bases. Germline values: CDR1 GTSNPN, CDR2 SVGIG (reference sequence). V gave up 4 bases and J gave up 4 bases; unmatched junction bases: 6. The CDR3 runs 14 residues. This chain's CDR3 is CAWNPSSGRETQYF. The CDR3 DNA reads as TGTGCCTGGAACCCTTCTAGCGGGAGAGAGACCCAGTACTTC.

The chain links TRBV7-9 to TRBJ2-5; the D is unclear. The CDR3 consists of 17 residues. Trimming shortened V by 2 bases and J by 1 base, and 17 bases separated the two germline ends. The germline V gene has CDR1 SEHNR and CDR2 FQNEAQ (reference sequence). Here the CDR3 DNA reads TGTGCCAGCAGCTTACTTTTGACGGAGATATTCCAAGAGACCCAGTACTTC. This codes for CASSLLLTEIFQETQYF.

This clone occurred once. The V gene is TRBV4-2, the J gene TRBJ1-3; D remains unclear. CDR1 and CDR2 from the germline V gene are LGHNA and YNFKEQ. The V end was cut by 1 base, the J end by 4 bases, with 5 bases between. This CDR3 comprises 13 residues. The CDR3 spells CASSQAGGNTIYF. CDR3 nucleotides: TGTGCCAGCAGCCAAGCAGGCGGAAACACCATATATTTT.

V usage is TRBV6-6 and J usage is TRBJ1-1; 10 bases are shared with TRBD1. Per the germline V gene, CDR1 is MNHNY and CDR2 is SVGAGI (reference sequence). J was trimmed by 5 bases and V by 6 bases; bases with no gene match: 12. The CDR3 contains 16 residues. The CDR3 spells CASRPGQGQRRTEAFF. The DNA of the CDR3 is TGTGCCAGCAGACCGGGACAGGGGCAAAGGAGAACTGAAGCTTTCTTT.

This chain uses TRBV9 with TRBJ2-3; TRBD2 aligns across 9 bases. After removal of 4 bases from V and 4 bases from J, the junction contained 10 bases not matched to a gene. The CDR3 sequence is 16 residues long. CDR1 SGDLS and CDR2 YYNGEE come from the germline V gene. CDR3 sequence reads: CASSTGWTSVADTQYF. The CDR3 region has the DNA TGTGCCAGCAGCACAGGCTGGACTAGCGTAGCAGATACGCAGTATTTT.

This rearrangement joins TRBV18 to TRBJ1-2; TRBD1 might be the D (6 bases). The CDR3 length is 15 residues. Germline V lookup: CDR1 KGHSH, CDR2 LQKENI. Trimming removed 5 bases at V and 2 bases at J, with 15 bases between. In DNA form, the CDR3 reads TGTGCCAGCTCATTAACAGGGATGGCGAACTATGGCTACACCTTC. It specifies CASSLTGMANYGYTF.

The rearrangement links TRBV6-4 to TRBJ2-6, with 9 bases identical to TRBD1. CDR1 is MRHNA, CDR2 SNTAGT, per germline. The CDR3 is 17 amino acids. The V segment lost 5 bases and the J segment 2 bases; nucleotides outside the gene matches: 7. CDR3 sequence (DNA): TGTGCCAGCAGTCAGACAGGGGGTAGAGCTGGGGCCAACGTCCTGACTTTC. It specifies CASSQTGGRAGANVLTF.

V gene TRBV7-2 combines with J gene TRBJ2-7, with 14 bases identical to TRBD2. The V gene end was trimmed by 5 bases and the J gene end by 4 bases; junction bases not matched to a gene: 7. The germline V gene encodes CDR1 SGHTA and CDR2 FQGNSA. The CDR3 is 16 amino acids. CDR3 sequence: CASSPQGLAGVYEQYF. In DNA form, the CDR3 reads TGTGCCAGCAGCCCCCAGGGACTAGCGGGAGTTTACGAGCAGTACTTC.

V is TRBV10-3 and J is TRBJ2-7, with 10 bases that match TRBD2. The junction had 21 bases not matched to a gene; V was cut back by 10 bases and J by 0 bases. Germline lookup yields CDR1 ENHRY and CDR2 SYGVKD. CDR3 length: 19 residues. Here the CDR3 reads CATLLRASGGAPDSYEQYF. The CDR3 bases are TGTGCCACCCTGTTGAGGGCCAGCGGGGGGGCCCCTGACTCCTACGAGCAGTACTTC.

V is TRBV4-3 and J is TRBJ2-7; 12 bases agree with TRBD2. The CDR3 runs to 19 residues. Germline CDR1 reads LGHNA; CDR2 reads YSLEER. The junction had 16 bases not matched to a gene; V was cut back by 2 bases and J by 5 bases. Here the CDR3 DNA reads TGCGCCAGCAGCCAAAGATGGCCCCCTCTAGCGGGGGGGCACCACGAGCAGTACTTC. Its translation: CASSQRWPPLAGGHHEQYF.

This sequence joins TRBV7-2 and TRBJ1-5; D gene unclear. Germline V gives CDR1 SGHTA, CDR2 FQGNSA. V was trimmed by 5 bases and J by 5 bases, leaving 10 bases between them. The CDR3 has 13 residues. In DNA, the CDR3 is TGTGCCAGCAGCCGTATGAGGGATCAGCCCCAGCATTTT. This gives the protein CASSRMRDQPQHF.

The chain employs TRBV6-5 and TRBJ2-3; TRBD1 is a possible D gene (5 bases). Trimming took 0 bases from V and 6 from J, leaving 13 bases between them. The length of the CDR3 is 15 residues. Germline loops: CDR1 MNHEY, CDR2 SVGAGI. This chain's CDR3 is CASSYSGSGSDTQYF. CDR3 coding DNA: TGTGCCAGCAGTTACTCCGGGTCAGGGTCGGATACGCAGTATTTT.

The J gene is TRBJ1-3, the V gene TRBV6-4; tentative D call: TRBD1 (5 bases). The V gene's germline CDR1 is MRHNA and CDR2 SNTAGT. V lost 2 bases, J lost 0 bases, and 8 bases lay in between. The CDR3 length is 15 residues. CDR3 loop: CASSDSGGSGNTIYF. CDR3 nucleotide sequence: TGTGCCAGCAGTGACAGCGGGGGCTCTGGAAACACCATATATTTT.

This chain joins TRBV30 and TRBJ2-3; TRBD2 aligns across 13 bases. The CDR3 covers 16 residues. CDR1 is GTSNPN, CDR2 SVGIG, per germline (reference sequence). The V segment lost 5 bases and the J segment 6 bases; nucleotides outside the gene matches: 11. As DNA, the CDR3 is TGTGCCTGGGGACTAGCGGGAGCGGGCGGGAGGGATACGCAGTATTTT. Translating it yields CAWGLAGAGGRDTQYF.

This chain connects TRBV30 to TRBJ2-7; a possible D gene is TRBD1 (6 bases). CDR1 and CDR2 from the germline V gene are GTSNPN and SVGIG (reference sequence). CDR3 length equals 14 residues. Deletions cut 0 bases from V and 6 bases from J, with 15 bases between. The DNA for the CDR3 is TGTGCCTGGAGTGTTGGGGGCACCTTGGCCGAGCAGTACTTC. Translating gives CAWSVGGTLAEQYF.

The CDR3 coding sequence is TGTGCCAGCAGCCTCCGGGAGGGGGATAGGTACGAGCAGTACTTC. Residues: CASSLREGDRYEQYF. The chain employs TRBV7-9 and TRBJ2-7, with 8 nucleotides matching TRBD2. The CDR3 runs 15 residues. CDR1 and CDR2 (germline): SEHNR, FQNEAQ (reference sequence). V shed 5 bases and J 4 bases; nucleotides not matched to a gene: 10. Filled out from reference TRBV7-9 and TRBJ2-7, the complete variable domain reads DTGVSQNPRHKITKRGQNVTFRCDPISEHNRLYWYRQTLGQGPEFLTYFQNEAQLEKSRLLSDRFSAERPKGSFSTLEIQRTEQGDSAMYLCASSLREGDRYEQYFGPGTRLTVT.